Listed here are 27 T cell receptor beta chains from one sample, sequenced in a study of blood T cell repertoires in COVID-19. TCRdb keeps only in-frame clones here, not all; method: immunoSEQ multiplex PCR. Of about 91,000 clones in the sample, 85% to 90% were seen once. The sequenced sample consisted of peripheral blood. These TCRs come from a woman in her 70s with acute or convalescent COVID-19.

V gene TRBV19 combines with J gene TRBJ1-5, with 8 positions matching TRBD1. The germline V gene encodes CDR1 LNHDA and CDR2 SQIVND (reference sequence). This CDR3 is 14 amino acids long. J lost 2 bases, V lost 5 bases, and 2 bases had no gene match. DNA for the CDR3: TGTGCCAGTAGTCCGGGACAGGGCAATCAGCCCCAGCATTTT. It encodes CASSPGQGNQPQHF.

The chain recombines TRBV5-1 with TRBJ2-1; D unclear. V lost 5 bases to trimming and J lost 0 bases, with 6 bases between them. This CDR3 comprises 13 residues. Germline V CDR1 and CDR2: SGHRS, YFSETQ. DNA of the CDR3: TGCGCCAGCAGTACAAGCTCCTACAATGAGCAGTTCTTC. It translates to CASSTSSYNEQFF.

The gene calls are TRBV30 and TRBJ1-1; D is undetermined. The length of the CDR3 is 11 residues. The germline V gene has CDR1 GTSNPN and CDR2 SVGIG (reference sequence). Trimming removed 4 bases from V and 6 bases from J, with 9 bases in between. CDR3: CAWTPRAEAFF. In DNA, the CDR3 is TGTGCCTGGACCCCGCGGGCTGAAGCTTTCTTT.

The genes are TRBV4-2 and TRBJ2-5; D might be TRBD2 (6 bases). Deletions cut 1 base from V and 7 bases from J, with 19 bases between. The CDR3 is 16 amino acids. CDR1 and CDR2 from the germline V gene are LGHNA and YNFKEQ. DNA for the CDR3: TGTGCCAGCAGCCAAGTTGCTAGGTCTGAAGCGGGGACCCAGTACTTC. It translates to CASSQVARSEAGTQYF.

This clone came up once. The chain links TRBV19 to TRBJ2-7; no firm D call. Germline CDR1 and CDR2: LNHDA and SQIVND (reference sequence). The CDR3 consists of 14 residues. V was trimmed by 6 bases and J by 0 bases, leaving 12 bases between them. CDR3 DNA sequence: TGTGCCAGTAGCCCCTCCCCGGGCTCCTACGAGCAGTACTTC. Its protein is CASSPSPGSYEQYF.

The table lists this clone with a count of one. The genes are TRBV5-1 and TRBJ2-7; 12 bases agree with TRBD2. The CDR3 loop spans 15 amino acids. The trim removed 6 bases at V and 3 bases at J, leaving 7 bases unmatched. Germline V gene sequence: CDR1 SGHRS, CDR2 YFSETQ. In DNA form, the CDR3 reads TGCGCCAGCAATGGTGGGACTAGCGGGTTCTACGAGCAGTACTTC. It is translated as CASNGGTSGFYEQYF.

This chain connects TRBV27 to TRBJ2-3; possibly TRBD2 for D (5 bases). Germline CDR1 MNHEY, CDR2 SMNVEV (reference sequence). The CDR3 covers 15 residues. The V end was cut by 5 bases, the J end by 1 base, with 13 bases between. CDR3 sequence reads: CASSPWLRGTDTQYF. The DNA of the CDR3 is TGTGCCAGCAGTCCCTGGTTGCGGGGCACAGATACGCAGTATTTT.

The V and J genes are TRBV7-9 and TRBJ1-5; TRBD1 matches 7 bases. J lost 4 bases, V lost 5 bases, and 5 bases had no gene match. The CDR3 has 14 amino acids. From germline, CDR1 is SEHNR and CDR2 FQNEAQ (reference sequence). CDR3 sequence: CASSPGQPNQPQHF. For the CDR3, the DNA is TGTGCCAGCAGCCCGGGACAGCCTAATCAGCCCCAGCATTTT.

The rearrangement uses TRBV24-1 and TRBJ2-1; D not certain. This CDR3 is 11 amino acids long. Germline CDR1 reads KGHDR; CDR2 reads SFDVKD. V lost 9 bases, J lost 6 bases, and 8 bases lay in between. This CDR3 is CATARINEQFF. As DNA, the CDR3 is TGTGCCACCGCGCGGATCAATGAGCAGTTCTTC.

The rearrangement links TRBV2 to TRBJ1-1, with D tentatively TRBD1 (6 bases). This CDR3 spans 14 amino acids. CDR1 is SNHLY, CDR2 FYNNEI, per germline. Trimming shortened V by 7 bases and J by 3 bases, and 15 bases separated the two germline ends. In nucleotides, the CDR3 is TGTGCCAGCACCACTTTACAGGGTTACACTGAAGCTTTCTTT. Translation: CASTTLQGYTEAFF. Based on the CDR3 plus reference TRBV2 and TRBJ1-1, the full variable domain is EPEVTQTPSHQVTQMGQEVILRCVPISNHLYFYWYRQILGQKVEFLVSFYNNEISEKSEIFDDQFSVERPDGSNFTLKIRSTKLEDSAMYFCASTTLQGYTEAFFGQGTRLTVV.

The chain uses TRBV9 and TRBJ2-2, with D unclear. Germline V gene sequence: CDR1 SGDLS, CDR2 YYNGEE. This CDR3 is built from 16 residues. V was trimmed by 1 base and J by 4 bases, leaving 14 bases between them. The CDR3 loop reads CASSVPPSGGTGELFF. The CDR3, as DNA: TGTGCCAGCAGCGTACCCCCTTCGGGTGGCACCGGGGAGCTGTTTTTT.

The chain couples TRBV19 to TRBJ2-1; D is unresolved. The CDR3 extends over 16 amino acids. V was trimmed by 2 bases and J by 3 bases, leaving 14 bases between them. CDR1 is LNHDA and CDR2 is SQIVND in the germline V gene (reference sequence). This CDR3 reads CASSIQALHVYNEQFF. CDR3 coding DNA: TGTGCCAGTAGTATACAGGCTCTCCACGTCTACAATGAGCAGTTCTTC.

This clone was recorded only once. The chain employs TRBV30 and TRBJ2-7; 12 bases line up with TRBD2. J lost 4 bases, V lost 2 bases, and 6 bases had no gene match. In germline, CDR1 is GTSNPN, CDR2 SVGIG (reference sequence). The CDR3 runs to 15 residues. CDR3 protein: CAWSSSGRAVYEQYF. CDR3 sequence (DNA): TGTGCCTGGAGTTCTAGCGGGAGGGCCGTGTACGAGCAGTACTTC.

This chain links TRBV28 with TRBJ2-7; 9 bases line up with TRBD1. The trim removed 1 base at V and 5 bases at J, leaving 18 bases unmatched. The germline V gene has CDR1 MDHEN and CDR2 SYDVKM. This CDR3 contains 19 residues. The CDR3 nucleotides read TGTGCCAGCAGTTTATCGGGTGCGTCCACAGGGGGCAGGGACGACGAGCAGTACTTC. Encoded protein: CASSLSGASTGGRDDEQYF.

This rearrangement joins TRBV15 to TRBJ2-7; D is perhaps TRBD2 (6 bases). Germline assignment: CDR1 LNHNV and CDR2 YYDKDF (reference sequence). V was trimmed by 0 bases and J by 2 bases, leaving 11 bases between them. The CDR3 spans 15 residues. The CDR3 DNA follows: TGTGCCACCAGCAGAGATGGGGGGAGGACCTACGAGCAGTACTTC. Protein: CATSRDGGRTYEQYF.

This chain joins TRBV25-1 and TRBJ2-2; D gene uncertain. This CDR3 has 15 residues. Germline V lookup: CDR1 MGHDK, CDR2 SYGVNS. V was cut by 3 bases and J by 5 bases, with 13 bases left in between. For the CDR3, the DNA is TGTGCCAGCAGTGATCGGTCATTCGAGACCGGGGAGCTGTTTTTT. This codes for CASSDRSFETGELFF.

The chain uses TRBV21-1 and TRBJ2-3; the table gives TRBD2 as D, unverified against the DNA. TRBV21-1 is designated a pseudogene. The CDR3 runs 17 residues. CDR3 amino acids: CASSRQRGLADTDTQYF. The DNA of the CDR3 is TGTGCCAGCAGCCGGCAACGAGGACTAGCGGACACAGATACGCAGTATTTT.

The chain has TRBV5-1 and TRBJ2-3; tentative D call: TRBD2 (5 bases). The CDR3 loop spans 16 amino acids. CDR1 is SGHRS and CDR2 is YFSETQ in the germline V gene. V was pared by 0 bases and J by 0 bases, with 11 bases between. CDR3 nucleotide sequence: TGCGCCAGCAGCTTGGTCCCGGGAAGTAGCACAGATACGCAGTATTTT. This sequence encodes CASSLVPGSSTDTQYF.

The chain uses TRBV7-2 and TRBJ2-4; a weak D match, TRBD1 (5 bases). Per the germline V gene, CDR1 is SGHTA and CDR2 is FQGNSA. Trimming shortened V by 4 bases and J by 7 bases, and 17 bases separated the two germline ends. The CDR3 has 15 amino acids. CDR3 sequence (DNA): TGTGCCAGCAGCTACGGCCCAGGGAAGGGGAACATTCAGTACTTC. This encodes CASSYGPGKGNIQYF.

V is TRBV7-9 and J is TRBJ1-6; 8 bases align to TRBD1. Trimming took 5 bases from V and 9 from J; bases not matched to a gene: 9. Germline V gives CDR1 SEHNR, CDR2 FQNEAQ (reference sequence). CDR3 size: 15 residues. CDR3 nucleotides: TGTGCCAGCAGCAAAGGACAGGGAAATCTTTCACCCCTCCACTTT. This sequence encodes CASSKGQGNLSPLHF.

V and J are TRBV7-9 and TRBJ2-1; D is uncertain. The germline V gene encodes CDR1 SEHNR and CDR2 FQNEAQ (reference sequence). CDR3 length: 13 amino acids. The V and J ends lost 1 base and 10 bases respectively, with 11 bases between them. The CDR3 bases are TGTGCCAGCAGCTTAGGGCTACTACTCGAGCAGTTCTTC. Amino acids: CASSLGLLLEQFF.

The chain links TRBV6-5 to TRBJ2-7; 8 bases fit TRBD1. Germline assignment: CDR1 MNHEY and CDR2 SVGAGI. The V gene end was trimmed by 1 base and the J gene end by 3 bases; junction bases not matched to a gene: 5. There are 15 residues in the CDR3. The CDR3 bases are TGTGCCAGCAGTTACTTGGCGGACAGGGACTACGAGCAGTACTTC. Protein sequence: CASSYLADRDYEQYF.

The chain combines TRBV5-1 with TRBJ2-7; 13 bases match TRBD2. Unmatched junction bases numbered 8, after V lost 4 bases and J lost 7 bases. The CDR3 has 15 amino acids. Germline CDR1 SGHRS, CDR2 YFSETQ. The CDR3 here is CASSILAGGPGEQYF. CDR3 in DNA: TGCGCCAGCAGCATACTAGCGGGAGGGCCGGGGGAGCAGTACTTC.

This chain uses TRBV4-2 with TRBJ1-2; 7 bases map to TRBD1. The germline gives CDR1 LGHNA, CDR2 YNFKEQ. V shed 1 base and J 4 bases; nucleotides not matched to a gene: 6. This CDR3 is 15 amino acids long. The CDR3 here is CASSQAGQESYGYTF. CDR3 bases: TGTGCCAGCAGCCAAGCCGGACAGGAGAGCTATGGCTACACCTTC.

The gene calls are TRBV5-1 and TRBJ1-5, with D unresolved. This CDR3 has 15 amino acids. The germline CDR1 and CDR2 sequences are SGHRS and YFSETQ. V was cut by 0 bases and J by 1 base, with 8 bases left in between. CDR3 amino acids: CASSLDGGSNQPQHF. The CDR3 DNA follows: TGCGCCAGCAGCTTGGATGGCGGGAGCAATCAGCCCCAGCATTTT.

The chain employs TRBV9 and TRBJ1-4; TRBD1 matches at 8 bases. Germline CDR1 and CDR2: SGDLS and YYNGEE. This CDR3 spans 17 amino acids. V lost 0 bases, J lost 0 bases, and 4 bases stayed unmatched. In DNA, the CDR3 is TGTGCCAGCAGCGTAGGACAGGGGAGAGCAACTAATGAAAAACTGTTTTTT. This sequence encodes CASSVGQGRATNEKLFF.

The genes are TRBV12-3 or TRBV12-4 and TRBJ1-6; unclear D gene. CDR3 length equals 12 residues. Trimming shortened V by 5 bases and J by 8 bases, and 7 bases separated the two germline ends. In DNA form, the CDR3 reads TGTGCCAGCAGTCTCTCCTATTCACCCCTCCACTTT. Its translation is CASSLSYSPLHF.